This TCR beta chain appears in the sequencing data of a study of T cells in Graves' hyperthyroidism and ophthalmopathy. In this sample, this clonotype turned up many times. Antigen specificity is unknown. It was RNA transcripts that yielded the amplified TCR beta CDR3 regions. A first-round RT-PCR of the TCR CDR3 used the HTBI primer set. TCRdb re-called the multiplex PCR reads through MiXCR, storing one row per CDR3 protein. Of fewer than 600,000 distinct CDR3 sequences in the sample, approximately 15% were seen once. Losses at the gene ends were 6 bases for V and 8 bases for J; bases not matched to a gene: 10. The CDR3 is made up of 14 amino acids. Germline lookup yields CDR1 SNHLY and CDR2 FYNNEI. Overall study results and limits: Most clonotypes expanded in the thyroid (above 0.001) were also present in blood. By a 13 V-J model, ophthalmopathy was set apart from stable hyperthyroidism.

The rearrangement links TRBV2 to TRBJ2-4; 7 bases map to TRBD2. The source is a woman younger than 35 with Graves' hyperthyroidism. Input material: blood. In DNA, the CDR3 is TGTGCCAGCAGCCTCCGGGGGGAGACGGACATTCAGTACTTC. Translating it yields CASSLRGETDIQYF. The variable domain in full, completed from reference TRBV2 and TRBJ2-4, reads EPEVTQTPSHQVTQMGQEVILRCVPISNHLYFYWYRQILGQKVEFLVSFYNNEISEKSEIFDDQFSVERPDGSNFTLKIRSTKLEDSAMYFCASSLRGETDIQYFGAGTRLSVL.